The clone carrying this TCR beta chain has just a few counts. The target antigen is unknown. The study isolated at least 6.5 million PBMCs from each sample. Alongside a J-beta primer mix, a sample-barcoded 5' primer served in a second PCR lasting roughly 7 to 12 cycles. MiXCR, applied by TCRdb to the 5' RACE reads, yields one record per CDR3 protein. The sample lists roughly 900,000 distinct CDR3 sequences, 25% to 30% seen once, with 15% to 20% in the top ten. The CDR3 extends over 16 amino acids. With 0 bases removed from V and 2 bases from J, the gap between germline ends came to 14 bases. Germline V lookup: CDR1 SGDLS, CDR2 YYNGEE. This entry comes from a study of blood T cells in healthy people across ages. Study-wide findings and caveats: Observed TCR beta diversity showed a strong correlation with the percentage of naive T cells as measured by flow cytometry. Versus aged donors, long-lived donors had higher diversity and more naive CD4+ cells. The fall in TCR beta diversity per million T cells was roughly linear with age.

The sequenced material came from blood. The chain uses TRBV9 and TRBJ1-2, with no clear D. The TCR sequence derives from a woman aged 80 or over in good health. The CDR3 protein is CASSVAPGRENYGYTF. The CDR3 DNA reads as TGTGCCAGCAGCGTAGCCCCGGGGAGGGAGAACTATGGCTACACCTTC.